The T cell receptor (beta chain) described here comes from a study of T cells in Graves' hyperthyroidism and ophthalmopathy. Study in general: Prior to any treatment, at the point of initial diagnosis, peripheral blood was collected. Study-wide findings and caveats: Blood also held most thyroid clonotypes expanded beyond 0.001. Ophthalmopathy, as predicted by the model, came a median about seven months after the prediction. Ophthalmopathy cases were set apart from stable hyperthyroidism by a 13 V-J model.

Comment on this clonotype: The antigen is not known.

It was RNA transcripts that yielded the amplified TCR beta CDR3 regions. The HTBI primer set was used in a first-round RT-PCR of the TCR CDR3. TCRdb passed the multiplex PCR reads through MiXCR, listing each CDR3 protein once. Found here are about 740,000 distinct CDR3 sequences, roughly 15% of them singletons; the top ten hold roughly a tenth. The CDR3 loop spans 14 amino acids. The V gene's germline CDR1 is LNHDA and CDR2 SQIVND (reference sequence). Trimming removed 6 bases from V and 10 bases from J; junction bases left unmatched: 10. This chain links TRBV19 with TRBJ2-1, with TRBD2 identical over 9 bases. The clonotype was recovered from a woman under 30 with Graves' hyperthyroidism. The sequencing sample was made of blood. CDR3 bases: TGTGCCAGTAGGACTAGCGGCGGGGGTCGGGAGCAGTTCTTC. Translated: CASRTSGGGREQFF.